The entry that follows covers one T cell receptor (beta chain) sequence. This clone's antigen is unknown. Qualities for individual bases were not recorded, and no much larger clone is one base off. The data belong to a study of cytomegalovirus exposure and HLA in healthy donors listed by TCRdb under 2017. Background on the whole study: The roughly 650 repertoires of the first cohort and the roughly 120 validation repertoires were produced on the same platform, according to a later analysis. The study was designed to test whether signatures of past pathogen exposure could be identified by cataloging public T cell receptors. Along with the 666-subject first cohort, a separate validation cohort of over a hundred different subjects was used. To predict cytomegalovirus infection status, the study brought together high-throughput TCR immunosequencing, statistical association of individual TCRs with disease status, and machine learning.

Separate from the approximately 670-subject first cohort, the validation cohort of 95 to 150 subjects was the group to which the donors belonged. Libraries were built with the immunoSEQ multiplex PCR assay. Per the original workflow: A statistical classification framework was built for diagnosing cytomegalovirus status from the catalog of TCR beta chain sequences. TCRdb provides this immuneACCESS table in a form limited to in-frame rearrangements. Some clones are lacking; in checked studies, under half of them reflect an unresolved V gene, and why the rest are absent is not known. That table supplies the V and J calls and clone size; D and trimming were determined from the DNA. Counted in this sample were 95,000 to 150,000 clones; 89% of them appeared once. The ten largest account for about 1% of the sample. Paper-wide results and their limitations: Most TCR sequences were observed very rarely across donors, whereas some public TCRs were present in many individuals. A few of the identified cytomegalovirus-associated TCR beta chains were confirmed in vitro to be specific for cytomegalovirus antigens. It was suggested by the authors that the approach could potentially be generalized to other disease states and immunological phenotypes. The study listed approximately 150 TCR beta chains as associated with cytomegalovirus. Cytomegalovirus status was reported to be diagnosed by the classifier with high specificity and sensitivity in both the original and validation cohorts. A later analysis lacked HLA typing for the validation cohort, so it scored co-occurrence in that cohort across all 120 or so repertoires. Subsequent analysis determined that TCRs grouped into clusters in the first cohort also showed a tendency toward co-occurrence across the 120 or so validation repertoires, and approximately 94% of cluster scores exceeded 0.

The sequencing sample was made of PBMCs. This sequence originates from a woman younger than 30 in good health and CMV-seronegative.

The nucleotides are TGCGCCAGCAGCCGCGACAGAACGGAGGGCTACACCTTC. It translates to CASSRDRTEGYTF. Recombination linked TRBV4-1 to TRBJ1-2, with a tentative D gene TRBD1 over 5 matching bases. The CDR3 covers 13 residues, taking in both the cysteine and the phenylalanine. This entry keeps only the CDR3 DNA: 39 bases, framed from base 1. Based on the germline V gene, the CDR1 and CDR2 sequences are MGHRA and YSYEKL. Between the V and J ends, shortened by 4 bases and 8 bases respectively, the junction contains 14 bases.